The sequence of this T cell receptor beta chain was determined in a study of technical replicates of blood from a few donors. Clones were read by immunoSEQ multiplex PCR, and TCRdb kept only the in-frame ones, dropping some. The repertoire includes tens of thousands of clones, 95% to 97% of them detected once, and 0.22% sits in the top ten. The V and J ends lost 4 bases and 1 base, in that order; junction bases with no gene match: 11. This CDR3 is 18 amino acids long. Germline V CDR1 and CDR2: MGHRA, YSYEKL. This sequence joins TRBV4-1 and TRBJ1-1; 11 bases are a match to TRBD1. Sequencing was performed on T cells isolated from PBMCs. The origin of this receptor is a human donor in good health. The CDR3 region is CASSPRTGGPTGNTEAFF. In DNA form, the CDR3 reads TGCGCCAGCAGCCCCCGGACAGGGGGCCCCACCGGGAACACTGAAGCTTTCTTT.